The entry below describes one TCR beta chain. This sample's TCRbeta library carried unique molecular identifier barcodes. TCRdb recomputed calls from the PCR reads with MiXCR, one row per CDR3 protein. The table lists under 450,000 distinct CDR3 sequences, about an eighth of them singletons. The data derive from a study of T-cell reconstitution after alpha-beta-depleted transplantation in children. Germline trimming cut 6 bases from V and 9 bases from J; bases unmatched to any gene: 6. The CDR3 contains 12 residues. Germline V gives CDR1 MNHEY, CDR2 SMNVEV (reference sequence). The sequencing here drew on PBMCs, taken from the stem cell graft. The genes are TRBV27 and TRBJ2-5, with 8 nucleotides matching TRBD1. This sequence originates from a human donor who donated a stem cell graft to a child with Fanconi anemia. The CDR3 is CASSSQGAAQYF. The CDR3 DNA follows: TGTGCCAGCAGCTCTCAGGGGGCGGCCCAGTACTTC.